Given below is one T cell receptor beta chain in context. The CDR3 sequence is 15 residues long. V was clipped by 0 bases and J by 3 bases; unmatched bases: 5. Germline lookup yields CDR1 SGHTA and CDR2 FQGTGA. This table comes from immunoSEQ multiplex PCR, and its TCRdb copy is limited to in-frame clones, with some not included. The sample shows 150,000 to 200,000 clones, around nine tenths of them seen only once. The data were obtained in a study of blood T cell repertoires in COVID-19. Study at large: From T cells, B-cell-depleted T cells, or PBMCs came the material, which was cDNA or gDNA.

This TCR was recovered from a human donor in a cohort sampled during active COVID-19. The chain combines TRBV7-3 with TRBJ2-7; 7 positions agree with TRBD1. What was sequenced was peripheral blood. The CDR3 DNA follows: TGTGCCAGCAGCTTAACCGGGACAGTATTCTACGAGCAGTACTTC. This codes for CASSLTGTVFYEQYF.